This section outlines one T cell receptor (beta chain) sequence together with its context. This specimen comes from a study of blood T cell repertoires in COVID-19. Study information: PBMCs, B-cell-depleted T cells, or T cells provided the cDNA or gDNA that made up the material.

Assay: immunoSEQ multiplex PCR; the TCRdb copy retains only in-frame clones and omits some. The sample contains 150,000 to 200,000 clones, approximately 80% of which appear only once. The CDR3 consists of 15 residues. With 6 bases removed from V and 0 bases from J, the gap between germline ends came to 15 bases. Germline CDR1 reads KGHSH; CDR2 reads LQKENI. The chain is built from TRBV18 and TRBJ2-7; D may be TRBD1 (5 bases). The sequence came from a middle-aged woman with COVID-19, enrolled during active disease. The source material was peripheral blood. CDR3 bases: TGTGCCAGCTCTCTAGACAGCCTTAGCTCCTACGAGCAGTACTTC. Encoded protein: CASSLDSLSSYEQYF.